One and the same sample provided the 27 T cell receptor beta chains below, sequenced in a study of blood T cell repertoires in COVID-19. Data came from immunoSEQ multiplex PCR; TCRdb stores just in-frame clones and leaves some out. Here the sample spans some 120,000 clones, about 88% being singletons. Material for sequencing was peripheral blood. The receptors come from a woman at least 80 years old with acute or convalescent COVID-19.

The CDR3 DNA reads as TGTGCCAGCAGCTTTCGGAGCGGATCTGGGGCCAACGTCCTGACTTTC. Residues: CASSFRSGSGANVLTF. This sequence joins TRBV7-8 and TRBJ2-6; possible D gene TRBD2, 5 bases. This CDR3 is 16 amino acids long. Germline assignment: CDR1 SGHVS and CDR2 FQNEAQ. V dropped 3 bases and J dropped 1 base, with 10 bases sitting between them. The full variable domain, its missing parts supplied by reference TRBV7-8 and TRBJ2-6, is GAGVSQSPRYKVAKRGQDVALRCDPISGHVSLFWYQQALGQGPEFLTYFQNEAQLDKSGLPSDRFFAERPEGSVSTLKIQRTQQEDSAVYLCASSFRSGSGANVLTFGAGSRLTVL.

The chain joins TRBV6-5 to TRBJ2-7, with D maybe TRBD2 (6 bases). V lost 6 bases and J 1 base, leaving 10 bases between the germline ends. The CDR3 runs 13 residues. CDR1 and CDR2 (germline): MNHEY, SVGAGI. This chain's CDR3 is CASRGTPSYEQYF. The DNA for the CDR3 is TGTGCCAGCAGGGGGACTCCATCCTACGAGCAGTACTTC.

The CDR3 sequence is CASSQTGRGGWETQYF. In nucleotides, the CDR3 is TGTGCCAGCAGCCAGACAGGCCGGGGGGGATGGGAGACCCAGTACTTC. This sequence joins TRBV7-8 and TRBJ2-5; TRBD2 aligns across 8 bases. The V gene's germline CDR1 is SGHVS and CDR2 FQNEAQ. There are 16 residues in the CDR3. V lost 5 bases and J lost 5; bases outside the gene matches: 13.

This chain uses TRBV4-2 with TRBJ2-7; tentatively, D is TRBD1 (6 bases). The germline gives CDR1 LGHNA, CDR2 YNFKEQ. The CDR3 contains 16 residues. V was clipped by 1 base and J by 2 bases, with 15 bases between them. Here the CDR3 reads CASSQAAGQITYEQYF. Written as DNA, the CDR3 is TGTGCCAGCAGCCAAGCCGCCGGACAGATAACCTACGAGCAGTACTTC.

The V call is TRBV6-5, the J call TRBJ2-4; maybe TRBD2 (5 bases). Trimming took off 7 bases at V and 2 bases at J, with 12 bases between the two ends. The CDR3 extends over 14 amino acids. Germline V gene lookup returns CDR1 MNHEY and CDR2 SVGAGI. The DNA of the CDR3 is TGTGCCAGCACTCCCCCCGGGACCAAAAACATTCAGTACTTC. It is translated as CASTPPGTKNIQYF.

The chain carries TRBV28 and TRBJ2-1; 9 positions agree with TRBD2. CDR1 and CDR2 from the germline V gene are MDHEN and SYDVKM. This CDR3 has 17 residues. V dropped 7 bases and J dropped 3; count of bases not matched to a gene: 13. CDR3 bases: TGTGCCAGCAAAGTCCCAGCGGGAGGAGGAGTCTACAATGAGCAGTTCTTC. Its protein product is CASKVPAGGGVYNEQFF. Full variable domain (rest looked up from reference TRBV28 and TRBJ2-1): DVKVTQSSRYLVKRTGEKVFLECVQDMDHENMFWYRQDPGLGLRLIYFSYDVKMKEKGDIPEGYSVSREKKERFSLILESASTNQTSMYLCASKVPAGGGVYNEQFFGPGTRLTVL.

J is TRBJ1-2 and V is TRBV28; D possibly corresponds to TRBD1 (6 bases). This CDR3 is 11 amino acids long. CDR1 is MDHEN and CDR2 is SYDVKM in the germline V gene. V lost 5 bases, J lost 8 bases, and 9 bases lay in between. In DNA, the CDR3 is TGTGCCAGCAGTGGGGGCTGGGGCTACACCTTC. This encodes CASSGGWGYTF.

This clone was seen a handful of times. This chain uses TRBV5-1 with TRBJ1-2; D ambiguous. Trimming took off 0 bases at V and 0 bases at J, with 6 bases between the two ends. CDR1 is SGHRS, CDR2 YFSETQ, per germline. The CDR3 has 14 residues. CDR3 DNA: TGCGCCAGCAGCTTGGCCCAGACTAACTATGGCTACACCTTC. It specifies CASSLAQTNYGYTF.

The chain carries TRBV23-1 and TRBJ2-2, with 7 bases that match TRBD1. TRBV23-1 is an ORF for which the function is uncertain. V shed 3 bases and J 3 bases; nucleotides not matched to a gene: 4. This CDR3 spans 15 amino acids. CDR3: CASSHRTGYTGELFF. The CDR3 nucleotides are TGCGCCAGCAGTCATCGGACAGGATACACCGGGGAGCTGTTTTTT.

V is TRBV6-5 and J is TRBJ1-2; tentative D call: TRBD1 (5 bases). V lost 6 bases and J 6 bases, leaving 11 bases between the germline ends. The CDR3 runs 12 residues. Germline V gives CDR1 MNHEY, CDR2 SVGAGI. CDR3 protein: CASRRQYDGYTF. In nucleotides, the CDR3 is TGTGCCAGCAGAAGACAGTACGATGGCTACACCTTC.

This clone was detected only a few times. The rearrangement joins TRBV27 to TRBJ1-2; TRBD1 aligns across 9 bases. The trim removed 7 bases at V and 8 bases at J, leaving 5 bases unmatched. Germline V gene data show CDR1 as MNHEY and CDR2 as SMNVEV (reference sequence). The CDR3 consists of 12 residues. The CDR3 sequence: CASTGQGYGYTF. In DNA, the CDR3 is TGTGCCAGCACCGGACAGGGGTACGGCTACACCTTC.

The chain combines TRBV9 with TRBJ1-1, with D tentatively TRBD1 (6 bases). V was pared by 0 bases and J by 0 bases, with 15 bases between. The CDR3 is made up of 17 amino acids. CDR1 SGDLS and CDR2 YYNGEE come from the germline V gene. The CDR3 here is CASSVAVGGGMNTEAFF. CDR3 coding DNA: TGTGCCAGCAGCGTAGCGGTAGGGGGAGGGATGAACACTGAAGCTTTCTTT.

This chain uses TRBV3-1 (or the pseudogene TRBV3-2) with TRBJ1-2; 9 bases align to TRBD1. The junction had 7 bases not matched to a gene; V was cut back by 3 bases and J by 8 bases. CDR1 is LGHDT and CDR2 is YNNKEL in the germline V gene (reference sequence). This CDR3 spans 14 amino acids. CDR3 amino acids: CASSQANRGQGYTF. CDR3 coding DNA: TGTGCCAGCAGCCAGGCGAACAGGGGGCAAGGCTACACCTTC.

The rearrangement links TRBV5-1 to TRBJ1-3; maybe TRBD1 (5 bases). CDR1 is SGHRS and CDR2 is YFSETQ in the germline V gene. V was shortened by 4 bases and J by 4 bases, with 12 bases between the two germline ends. The CDR3 runs 14 residues. Here the CDR3 DNA reads TGCGCCAGCAGCCCGGGACTCTCAGGAAACACCATATATTTT. Its translation: CASSPGLSGNTIYF.

The CDR3 region is CASSLDGSGARSYGYTF. CDR3 nucleotide sequence: TGTGCCAGCAGCTTAGACGGCTCAGGGGCGCGAAGCTATGGCTACACCTTC. The chain uses TRBV7-9 and TRBJ1-2, with D tentatively TRBD1 (6 bases). There are 17 residues in the CDR3. The V and J ends lost 1 base and 4 bases respectively, with 19 bases between them. CDR1 is SEHNR, CDR2 FQNEAQ, per germline (reference sequence).

V usage is TRBV7-9 and J usage is TRBJ2-7; 9 positions match TRBD1. With 0 bases clipped from V and 3 bases from J, the junction kept 6 bases outside the gene matches. Looked up from germline, CDR1 is SEHNR and CDR2 is FQNEAQ (reference sequence). The CDR3 consists of 16 residues. CDR3 residues: CASSLASGTGSYEQYF. Here the CDR3 DNA reads TGTGCCAGCAGCTTAGCCTCCGGGACAGGGAGCTACGAGCAGTACTTC.

The rearrangement joins TRBV9 to TRBJ1-2; D is unresolved. The CDR3 has 15 residues. The V gene's germline CDR1 is SGDLS and CDR2 YYNGEE. V lost 0 bases to trimming and J lost 4 bases, with 13 bases between them. This CDR3 reads CASSVEPNAVYGYTF. The CDR3 bases are TGTGCCAGCAGCGTAGAGCCTAATGCGGTCTATGGCTACACCTTC.

V and J are TRBV19 and TRBJ2-3, with TRBD2 matching over 8 bases. Germline CDR1 is LNHDA and CDR2 is SQIVND (reference sequence). The CDR3 consists of 14 residues. Germline trimming cut 8 bases from V and 2 bases from J; bases unmatched to any gene: 6. In DNA, the CDR3 is TGTGCCAGTTCTTTAGCGGGGATCACAGATACGCAGTATTTT. Translation gives CASSLAGITDTQYF.

This clone was counted a single time. The gene calls are TRBV2 and TRBJ1-6; D not certain. This CDR3 is built from 13 residues. V was pared by 8 bases and J by 5 bases, with 10 bases between. Germline-derived CDR1 and CDR2 are SNHLY and FYNNEI. CDR3 bases: TGTGCCAGCGCTGAGACTAATAATTCACCCCTCCACTTT. As protein: CASAETNNSPLHF.

The J gene is TRBJ2-7, the V gene TRBV4-2; 8 bases are a match to TRBD1. The CDR3 totals 16 residues. Trimming removed 5 bases from V and 0 bases from J; junction bases left unmatched: 9. Germline-derived CDR1 and CDR2 are LGHNA and YNFKEQ. The CDR3 is CASSSHGQGDSYEQYF. Written as DNA, the CDR3 is TGTGCCAGCAGCTCCCATGGACAGGGCGACTCCTACGAGCAGTACTTC.

Regarding this clone: Other DNA sequences in this sample translate to the same CDR3. The genes are TRBV7-2 and TRBJ1-6, with D maybe TRBD1 (6 bases). The V gene lost 1 base and the J gene lost 10 bases, with 11 bases spanning the gap. Germline V CDR1 and CDR2: SGHTA, FQGNSA. The CDR3 has 14 amino acids. The CDR3 sequence is CASSLDRVNSPLHF. The CDR3 coding sequence is TGTGCCAGCAGCTTAGACAGGGTCAACTCACCCCTCCACTTT.

The chain links TRBV6-5 to TRBJ2-2, with a possible D match to TRBD2 (6 bases). V lost 2 bases and J 6 bases, leaving 7 bases between the germline ends. The CDR3 sequence is 13 residues long. Germline V gives CDR1 MNHEY, CDR2 SVGAGI. CDR3 sequence (DNA): TGTGCCAGCAGTTACACTAGCCCCGGGGAGCTGTTTTTT. Encoded protein: CASSYTSPGELFF.

V is TRBV11-2 and J is TRBJ1-2, with D possibly being TRBD1 (6 bases). Germline V gene data show CDR1 as SGHAT and CDR2 as FQNNGV. This CDR3 comprises 14 residues. Deletions cut 1 base from V and 6 bases from J, with 12 bases between. The CDR3 loop is CASSLGPTGNGYTF. DNA of the CDR3: TGTGCCAGCAGCTTAGGTCCGACAGGCAATGGCTACACCTTC.

The CDR3 here is CASSLDVGRADTQYF. CDR3 nucleotide sequence: TGCGCCAGCAGCTTGGACGTCGGGAGGGCAGATACGCAGTATTTT. This rearrangement joins TRBV5-1 to TRBJ2-3, with 8 bases matching TRBD2. The CDR3 covers 15 residues. The germline CDR1 and CDR2 sequences are SGHRS and YFSETQ. V gave up 0 bases and J gave up 4 bases; unmatched junction bases: 4.

The rearrangement uses TRBV3-1 (or the pseudogene TRBV3-2) and TRBJ2-3; D remains ambiguous. Germline CDR1 is LGHDT and CDR2 is YNNKEL (reference sequence). The V gene lost 4 bases and the J gene lost 5 bases, with 10 bases spanning the gap. This CDR3 is 13 amino acids long. The CDR3 sequence is CASSRQVLDTQYF. The CDR3 coding sequence is TGTGCCAGCAGCCGGCAGGTATTAGATACGCAGTATTTT.

The table lists this clone with a few counts. The rearrangement joins TRBV7-2 to TRBJ1-2; a weak D match, TRBD1 (6 bases). The length of the CDR3 is 15 residues. V lost 2 bases and J lost 6, with 16 bases in between. Germline-derived CDR1 and CDR2 are SGHTA and FQGNSA. CDR3: CASSLNLGRGDGYTF. CDR3 nucleotide sequence: TGTGCCAGCAGCTTAAATTTAGGGAGGGGGGATGGCTACACCTTC. Using reference TRBV7-2 and TRBJ1-2 for the parts outside the CDR3, the full variable domain is GAGVSQSPSNKVTEKGKDVELRCDPISGHTALYWYRQSLGQGLEFLIYFQGNSAPDKSGLPSDRFSAERTGGSVSTLTIQRTQQEDSAVYLCASSLNLGRGDGYTFGSGTRLTVV.

Only one count was recorded for this clone. The rearrangement links TRBV6-5 to TRBJ2-3, with 12 nucleotides matching TRBD2. Germline trimming cut 6 bases from V and 5 bases from J; bases unmatched to any gene: 3. CDR1 and CDR2 (germline): MNHEY, SVGAGI. The CDR3 length is 14 residues. CDR3 coding DNA: TGTGCCAGCAGGCGACTAGCGGGAGTAGATACGCAGTATTTT. It specifies CASRRLAGVDTQYF.